Sequencing of this T cell receptor (beta chain) was carried out in a study of early T cells in non-severe SARS-CoV-2 infection. Study-wide context: Chains from this unsorted whole-blood bulk RNA could not be paired.

This clonotype was seen only a few times. Its target is not known. CDR3 size: 17 residues. With 1 base clipped from V and 0 bases from J, the junction kept 6 bases outside the gene matches. Study-level findings and limits: VDJdb matching favored anti-spike CD8 responses, missing private and CD4 specificities.

As part of library construction, unique molecular identifiers were attached to individual cDNA molecules. Each CDR3 protein is one row after TCRdb ran MiXCR on the 5' RACE reads. In the table there are tens of thousands of distinct CDR3 sequences, roughly 12% of which are singletons. This chain joins TRBV12-3 or TRBV12-4 and TRBJ1-5, with TRBD1 matching over 7 bases. The sequencing sample was made of whole blood. The source of this sequence is an adult who was a healthcare worker with PCR-confirmed SARS-CoV-2 infection or an uninfected control (not recorded which). The DNA of the CDR3 is TGTGCCAGCAGTTTAGGCCGGCAGGGGGTTAGCAATCAGCCCCAGCATTTT. Amino acid sequence: CASSLGRQGVSNQPQHF.